The 26 T cell receptor beta chains reported below all come from one sample, sequenced in a study of blood T cell repertoires in COVID-19. Method: immunoSEQ multiplex PCR; TCRdb's copy keeps in-frame clones and lacks some. This sample carries 300,000 or so clones, about 83% of them seen once, and the ten largest clones take roughly 1.3%. Input material: peripheral blood. These receptors were obtained from a woman in her forties or fifties with acute or convalescent COVID-19.

This chain links TRBV7-9 with TRBJ1-3, with unresolved D. Per the germline V gene, CDR1 is SEHNR and CDR2 is FQNEAQ (reference sequence). V was clipped by 3 bases and J by 7 bases, with 10 bases between them. CDR3 length: 13 residues. In nucleotides, the CDR3 is TGTGCCAGCAGCTTCCTAGGTCAGAACACCATATATTTT. Protein: CASSFLGQNTIYF.

The chain uses TRBV4-3 and TRBJ2-3; TRBD1 matches at 7 bases. Germline V gene data show CDR1 as LGHNA and CDR2 as YSLEER. The CDR3 sequence is 16 residues long. J gave up 2 bases and V 4 bases, and 9 bases lay outside the gene matches. The CDR3 DNA sequence: TGCGCCAGCAGCCGCACGGACAGGTCGATCACAGATACGCAGTATTTT. This sequence encodes CASSRTDRSITDTQYF.

The V and J genes are TRBV27 and TRBJ1-6; no clear D gene. Per the germline V gene, CDR1 is MNHEY and CDR2 is SMNVEV (reference sequence). With 11 bases removed from V and 8 bases from J, the gap between germline ends came to 13 bases. This CDR3 region has 12 residues. The CDR3 DNA is TGTGCCTCAAAGAGCGGAGATTCACCCCTCCACTTT. As protein: CASKSGDSPLHF.

This chain joins TRBV24-1 and TRBJ2-5; the D is unclear. The length of the CDR3 is 13 residues. Germline V gene lookup returns CDR1 KGHDR and CDR2 SFDVKD. Trimming pared 5 bases from V and 3 bases from J, leaving 9 bases between. Here the CDR3 reads CATSVRGKETQYF. CDR3 nucleotides: TGTGCCACCAGTGTCAGAGGAAAAGAGACCCAGTACTTC.

The chain joins TRBV5-6 to TRBJ2-7; TRBD1 might be the D (6 bases). Trimming removed 4 bases from V and 7 bases from J, with 15 bases in between. Germline V gene sequence: CDR1 SGHDT, CDR2 YYEEEE. CDR3 length: 13 residues. The DNA for the CDR3 is TGTGCCAGCAGCGCCTATACAGGGTATGAGCAGTACGTC. Translating gives CASSAYTGYEQYV.

The rearrangement uses TRBV9 and TRBJ1-2; no clear D. The CDR3 length is 14 residues. The germline CDR1 and CDR2 sequences are SGDLS and YYNGEE. V was pared by 0 bases and J by 0 bases, with 6 bases between. The CDR3 protein is CASSVGSTNYGYTF. For the CDR3, the DNA is TGTGCCAGCAGCGTAGGAAGCACTAACTATGGCTACACCTTC.

V is TRBV4-3 and J is TRBJ2-1; 9 nucleotides align to TRBD1. The CDR3 runs 15 residues. V dropped 2 bases and J dropped 6; count of bases not matched to a gene: 5. CDR1 and CDR2 from the germline V gene are LGHNA and YSLEER. In nucleotides, the CDR3 is TGCGCCAGCAGCCAAACACAGGGGGCCAGCAATGAGCAGTTCTTC. This codes for CASSQTQGASNEQFF.

This clone was counted a single time. The chain joins TRBV7-6 to TRBJ2-3; the D gene is possibly TRBD2 (6 bases). Trimming cost V 2 bases and J 1 base, with 13 bases left between them. CDR1 is SGHVS, CDR2 FNYEAQ, per germline. This CDR3 has 16 residues. CDR3 nucleotides: TGTGCCAGCAGCTTACCGGGCGGGGCCCGCACAGATACGCAGTATTTT. Protein sequence: CASSLPGGARTDTQYF. Full variable domain (missing parts from reference TRBV7-6 and TRBJ2-3): GAGVSQSPRYKVTKRGQDVALRCDPISGHVSLYWYRQALGQGPEFLTYFNYEAQQDKSGLPNDRFSAERPEGSISTLTIQRTEQRDSAMYRCASSLPGGARTDTQYFGPGTRLTVL.

V is TRBV6-5 and J is TRBJ2-7; D is possibly TRBD2 (5 bases). Germline V gene lookup returns CDR1 MNHEY and CDR2 SVGAGI. Trimming removed 2 bases from V and 4 bases from J, with 9 bases in between. The length of the CDR3 is 13 residues. In nucleotides, the CDR3 is TGTGCCAGCAGTTACGCGGGCGGTTACGAGCAGTACGTC. Residues: CASSYAGGYEQYV.

This clone showed up just a few times. An end of the junction differs from the germline gene, which may be a read error. This rearrangement joins TRBV7-9 to TRBJ1-1; D is perhaps TRBD1 (5 bases). The CDR3 loop spans 16 amino acids. Germline CDR1 and CDR2: SEHNR and FQNEAQ (reference sequence). CDR3 DNA sequence: TGTGCCAGCAGCGTAGCCGACCTCTTGGGGGGCACTGAAGCTTTCTTT. It encodes CASSVADLLGGTEAFF.

The chain uses TRBV12-3 or TRBV12-4 and TRBJ1-1; TRBD1 is a possible D gene (5 bases). The CDR3 is 12 residues long. The V gene lost 7 bases and the J gene lost 5 bases, with 11 bases spanning the gap. DNA for the CDR3: TGTGCCAGCATGCGGGGACGGACTGAAGCTTTCTTT. It specifies CASMRGRTEAFF.

The chain has TRBV4-3 and TRBJ2-5, with a weak D call TRBD2 (6 bases). CDR1 is LGHNA and CDR2 is YSLEER in the germline V gene. The CDR3 runs 13 residues. V was trimmed by 4 bases and J by 5 bases, leaving 11 bases between them. CDR3 coding DNA: TGCGCCAGCAGCCTGACTAGGTCGGAGACCCAGTACTTC. As protein: CASSLTRSETQYF.

The rearrangement links TRBV7-6 to TRBJ1-1; D is ambiguous. Per germline, CDR1 SGHVS and CDR2 FNYEAQ. CDR3 length: 14 amino acids. V lost 2 bases, J lost 0 bases, and 7 bases lay in between. CDR3: CASSLLEMNTEAFF. In nucleotides, the CDR3 is TGTGCCAGCAGCTTACTGGAGATGAACACTGAAGCTTTCTTT.

This chain joins TRBV3-1 (or the pseudogene TRBV3-2) and TRBJ2-3, with D unresolved. V gave up 0 bases and J gave up 3 bases, with 10 bases separating them. Germline V lookup: CDR1 LGHDT, CDR2 YNNKEL (reference sequence). This CDR3 has 15 residues. The CDR3 region is CASSQDRTLTDTQYF. The DNA of the CDR3 is TGTGCCAGCAGCCAAGACAGAACCTTAACAGATACGCAGTATTTT.

CDR3: CASSKRTRNEDRITRNTIYF. CDR3 DNA: TGTGCCAGCAGCAAAAGAACGAGGAACGAAGATCGGATCACGCGAAACACCATATATTTT. The chain carries TRBV21-1 and TRBJ1-3. TRBV21-1 has pseudogene status. CDR3 length: 20 residues.

The chain combines TRBV29-1 with TRBJ2-2; no definite D call. This CDR3 spans 11 amino acids. Trimming took off 7 bases at V and 3 bases at J, with 6 bases between the two ends. Germline loops: CDR1 SQVTM, CDR2 ANQGSEA. The CDR3 is CSGGDTGELFF. CDR3 sequence (DNA): TGCAGCGGCGGTGACACCGGGGAGCTGTTTTTT.

The V call is TRBV4-3, the J call TRBJ2-2, with 10 nucleotides matching TRBD2. V lost 3 bases and J lost 5; bases outside the gene matches: 3. The CDR3 runs to 15 residues. Germline CDR1 reads LGHNA; CDR2 reads YSLEER. The CDR3 nucleotides are TGCGCCAGCAGCCAGCCGGGACTAGCGACCGGGGAGCTGTTTTTT. Its translation is CASSQPGLATGELFF.

The rearrangement links TRBV27 to TRBJ1-2, with 9 positions matching TRBD1. The CDR3 runs to 17 residues. Germline V gene data show CDR1 as MNHEY and CDR2 as SMNVEV (reference sequence). V shed 4 bases, J shed 4 bases, and the junction held 13 bases outside the gene matches. The CDR3 here is CASSSRDRDILGYGYTF. CDR3 in DNA: TGTGCCAGCAGTTCCCGGGACAGGGATATTCTCGGCTATGGCTACACCTTC.

As for this clone: The identical CDR3 is also encoded by other nucleotide sequences in the sample. The chain uses TRBV19 and TRBJ2-7, with 10 bases fitting TRBD2. Germline assignment: CDR1 LNHDA and CDR2 SQIVND (reference sequence). CDR3 length: 15 residues. With V trimmed by 3 bases and J by 2 bases, 4 bases remained unmatched. CDR3 loop: CASSIGLAGAYEQYF. The CDR3 DNA is TGTGCCAGTAGTATCGGTCTAGCGGGAGCCTACGAGCAGTACTTC.

The chain joins TRBV19 to TRBJ2-3; 14 bases agree with TRBD2. The V gene end was trimmed by 0 bases and the J gene end by 1 base; junction bases not matched to a gene: 9. Germline assignment: CDR1 LNHDA and CDR2 SQIVND (reference sequence). The CDR3 is 20 residues long. The CDR3 nucleotides are TGTGCCAGTAGTATAGAGGAAATAGGGACTAGCGGGGGCCGCACAGATACGCAGTATTTT. This sequence encodes CASSIEEIGTSGGRTDTQYF.

This chain links TRBV7-2 with TRBJ1-2, with TRBD1 as a possible D gene (6 bases). Germline CDR1 reads SGHTA; CDR2 reads FQGNSA. This CDR3 spans 12 amino acids. Trimming removed 11 bases at V and 5 bases at J, with 15 bases between. Here the CDR3 reads CAGGRSRYGYTF. The CDR3, as DNA: TGTGCCGGGGGCCGATCCCGTTATGGCTACACCTTC.

The chain combines TRBV7-2 with TRBJ2-2; tentatively, D is TRBD2 (5 bases). Germline CDR1 is SGHTA and CDR2 is FQGNSA. The CDR3 runs to 15 residues. The V end lost 7 bases, the J end lost 3 bases, and 15 bases lay between the germline ends. The CDR3 loop reads CASTSGRTYTGELFF. The CDR3 DNA reads as TGTGCCAGCACCTCCGGAAGGACTTACACCGGGGAGCTGTTTTTT.

The V and J genes are TRBV18 and TRBJ2-7; 13 nucleotides align to TRBD2. Looked up from germline, CDR1 is KGHSH and CDR2 is LQKENI. J lost 6 bases, V lost 3 bases, and 8 bases had no gene match. The CDR3 is made up of 16 amino acids. Written as DNA, the CDR3 is TGTGCCAGCTCACCTACTAGCGGGGGGGCTCGGGGCGAGCAGTACGTC. Translation gives CASSPTSGGARGEQYV.

The V call is TRBV27, the J call TRBJ2-3, with TRBD2 identical over 7 bases. There are 13 residues in the CDR3. Per germline, CDR1 MNHEY and CDR2 SMNVEV (reference sequence). The J segment lost 3 bases and the V segment lost 6 bases, leaving 3 bases of the junction unmatched. Here the CDR3 reads CASRSLATDTQYF. The CDR3 DNA reads TGTGCCAGCAGGTCACTAGCGACAGATACGCAGTATTTT.

The chain couples TRBV29-1 to TRBJ2-7; D is possibly TRBD2 (7 bases). Germline-derived CDR1 and CDR2 are SQVTM and ANQGSEA. The CDR3 totals 15 residues. Between the trimmed V and J ends, which lost 1 base and 6 bases, there was a span of 19 bases. The CDR3, as DNA: TGCAGCGTTGAAGGGGGGCGGGGGCGACCCGTCGAGCAGTACGTC. It translates to CSVEGGRGRPVEQYV.

CDR3 coding DNA: TGTGCCAGCAGTTACAGGCCGGGGAGCTATGGCTACACCTTC. Its translation: CASSYRPGSYGYTF. The chain couples TRBV6-5 to TRBJ1-2; the D is unclear. Germline lookup yields CDR1 MNHEY and CDR2 SVGAGI. The V gene lost 2 bases and the J gene lost 4 bases, with 11 bases spanning the gap. This CDR3 spans 14 amino acids.